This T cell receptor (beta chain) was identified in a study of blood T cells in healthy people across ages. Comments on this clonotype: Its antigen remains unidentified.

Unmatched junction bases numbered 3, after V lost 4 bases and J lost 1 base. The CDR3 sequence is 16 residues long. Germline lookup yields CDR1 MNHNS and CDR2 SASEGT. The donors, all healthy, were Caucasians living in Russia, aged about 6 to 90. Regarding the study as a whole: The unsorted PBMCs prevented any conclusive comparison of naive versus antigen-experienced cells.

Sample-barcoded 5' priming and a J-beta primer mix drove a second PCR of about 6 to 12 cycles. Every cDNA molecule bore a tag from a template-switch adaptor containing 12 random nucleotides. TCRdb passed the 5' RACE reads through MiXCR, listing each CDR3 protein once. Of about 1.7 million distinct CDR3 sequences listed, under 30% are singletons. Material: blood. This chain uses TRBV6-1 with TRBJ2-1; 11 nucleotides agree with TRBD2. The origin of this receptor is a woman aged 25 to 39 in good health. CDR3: CASSATSGGSYNEQFF. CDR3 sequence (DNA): TGTGCCAGCAGTGCTACTAGCGGGGGTTCCTACAATGAGCAGTTCTTC.